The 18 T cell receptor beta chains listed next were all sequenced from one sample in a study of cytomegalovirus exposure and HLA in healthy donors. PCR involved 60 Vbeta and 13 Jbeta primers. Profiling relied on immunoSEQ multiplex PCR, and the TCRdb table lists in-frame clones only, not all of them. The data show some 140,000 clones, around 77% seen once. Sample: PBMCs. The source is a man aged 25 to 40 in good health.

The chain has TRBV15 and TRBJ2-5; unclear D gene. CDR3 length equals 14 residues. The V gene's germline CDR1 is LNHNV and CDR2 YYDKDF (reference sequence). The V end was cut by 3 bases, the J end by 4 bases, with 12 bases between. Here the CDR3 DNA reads TGTGCCACCAGCAGTCCCAGACTCACAGAGACCCAGTACTTC. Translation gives CATSSPRLTETQYF.

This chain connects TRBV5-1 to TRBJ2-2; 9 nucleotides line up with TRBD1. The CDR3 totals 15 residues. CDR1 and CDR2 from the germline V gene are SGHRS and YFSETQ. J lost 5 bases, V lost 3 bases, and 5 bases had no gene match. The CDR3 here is CASSSRTGETGELFF. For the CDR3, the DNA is TGCGCCAGCAGCTCCCGGACAGGGGAGACCGGGGAGCTGTTTTTT. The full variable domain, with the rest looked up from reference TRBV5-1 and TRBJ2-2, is KAGVTQTPRYLIKTRGQQVTLSCSPISGHRSVSWYQQTPGQGLQFLFEYFSETQRNKGNFPGRFSGRQFSNSRSEMNVSTLELGDSALYLCASSSRTGETGELFFGEGSRLTVL.

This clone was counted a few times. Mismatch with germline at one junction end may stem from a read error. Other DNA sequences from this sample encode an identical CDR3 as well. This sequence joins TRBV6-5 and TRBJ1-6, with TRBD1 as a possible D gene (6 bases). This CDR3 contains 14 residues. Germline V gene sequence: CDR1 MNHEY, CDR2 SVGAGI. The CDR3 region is CASSYSGQYSPLHF. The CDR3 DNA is TGTGCCAGCAGTTACTCCGGACAGTATTCCCCCCTCCACTTT.

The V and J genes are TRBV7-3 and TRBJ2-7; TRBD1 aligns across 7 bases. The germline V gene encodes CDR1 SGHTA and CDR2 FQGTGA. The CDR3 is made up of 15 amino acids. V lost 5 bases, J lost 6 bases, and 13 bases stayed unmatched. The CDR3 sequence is CASSQVSGQISEQYF. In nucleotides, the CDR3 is TGTGCCAGCAGCCAAGTATCGGGACAGATTAGCGAGCAGTACTTC.

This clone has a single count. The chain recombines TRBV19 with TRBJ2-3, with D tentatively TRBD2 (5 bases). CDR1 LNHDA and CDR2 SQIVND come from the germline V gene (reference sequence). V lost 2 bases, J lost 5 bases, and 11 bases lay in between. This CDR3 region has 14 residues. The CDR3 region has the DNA TGTGCCAGTAGTATAAACTTACGGGGAGATACGCAGTATTTT. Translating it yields CASSINLRGDTQYF.

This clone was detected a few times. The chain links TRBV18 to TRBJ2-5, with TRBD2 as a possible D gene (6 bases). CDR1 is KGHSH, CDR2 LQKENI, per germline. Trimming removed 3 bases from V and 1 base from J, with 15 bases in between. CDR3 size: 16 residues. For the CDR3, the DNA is TGTGCCAGCTCACCGAGCCTTACTAGCATCCAAGAGACCCAGTACTTC. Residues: CASSPSLTSIQETQYF.

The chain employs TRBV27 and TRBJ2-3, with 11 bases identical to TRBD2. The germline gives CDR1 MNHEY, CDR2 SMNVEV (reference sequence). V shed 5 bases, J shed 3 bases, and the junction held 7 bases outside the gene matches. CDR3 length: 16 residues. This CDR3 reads CASSPLTSGTTDTQYF. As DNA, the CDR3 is TGTGCCAGCAGTCCCCTGACTAGCGGGACTACAGATACGCAGTATTTT.

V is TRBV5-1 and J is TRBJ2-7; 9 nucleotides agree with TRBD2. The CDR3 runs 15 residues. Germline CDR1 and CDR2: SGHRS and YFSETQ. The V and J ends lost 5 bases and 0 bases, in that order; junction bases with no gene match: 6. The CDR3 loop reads CASRRLADSSYEQYF. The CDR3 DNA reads TGCGCCAGCAGAAGACTAGCGGATTCCTCCTACGAGCAGTACTTC.

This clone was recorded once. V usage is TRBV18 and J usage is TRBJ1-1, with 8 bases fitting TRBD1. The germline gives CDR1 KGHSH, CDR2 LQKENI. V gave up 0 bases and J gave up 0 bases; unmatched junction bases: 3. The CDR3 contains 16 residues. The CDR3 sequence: CASSPPGQGLNTEAFF. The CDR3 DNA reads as TGTGCCAGCTCACCACCCGGACAGGGTCTGAACACTGAAGCTTTCTTT.

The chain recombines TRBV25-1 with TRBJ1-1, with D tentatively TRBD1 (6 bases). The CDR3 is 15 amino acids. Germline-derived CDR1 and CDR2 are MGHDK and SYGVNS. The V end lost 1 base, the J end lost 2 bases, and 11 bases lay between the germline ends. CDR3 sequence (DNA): TGTGCCAGCAGTGAATGGCGGGGGCAAAACACTGAAGCTTTCTTT. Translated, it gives CASSEWRGQNTEAFF.

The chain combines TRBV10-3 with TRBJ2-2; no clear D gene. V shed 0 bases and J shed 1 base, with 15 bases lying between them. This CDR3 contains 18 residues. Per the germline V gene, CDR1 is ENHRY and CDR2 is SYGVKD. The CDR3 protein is CAISESAVTAGNTGELFF. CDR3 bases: TGTGCCATCAGTGAGTCAGCTGTCACGGCAGGGAACACCGGGGAGCTGTTTTTT.

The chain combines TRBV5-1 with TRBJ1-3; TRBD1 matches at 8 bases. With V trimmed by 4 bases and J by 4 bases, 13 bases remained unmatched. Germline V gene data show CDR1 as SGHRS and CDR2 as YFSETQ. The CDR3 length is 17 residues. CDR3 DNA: TGCGCCAGCAGCGGAAGTCCCGGGACAGGTCTCGGAAACACCATATATTTT. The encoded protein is CASSGSPGTGLGNTIYF.

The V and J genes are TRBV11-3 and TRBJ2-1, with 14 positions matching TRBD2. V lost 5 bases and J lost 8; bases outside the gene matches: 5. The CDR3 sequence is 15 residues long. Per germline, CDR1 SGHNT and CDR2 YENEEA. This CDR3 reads CASSPGTSGGYEQFF. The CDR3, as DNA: TGTGCCAGCAGCCCGGGGACTAGCGGGGGCTATGAGCAGTTCTTC. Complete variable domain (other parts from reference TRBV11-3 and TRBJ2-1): EAGVVQSPRYKIIEKKQPVAFWCNPISGHNTLYWYLQNLGQGPELLIRYENEEAVDDSQLPKDRFSAERLKGVDSTLKIQPAELGDSAVYLCASSPGTSGGYEQFFGPGTRLTVL.

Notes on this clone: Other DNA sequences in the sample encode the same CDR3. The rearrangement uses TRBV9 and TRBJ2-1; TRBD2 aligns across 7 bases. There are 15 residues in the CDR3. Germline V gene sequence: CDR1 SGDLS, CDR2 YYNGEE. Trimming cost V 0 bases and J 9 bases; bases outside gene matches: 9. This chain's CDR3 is CASSVEWGGMGEQFF. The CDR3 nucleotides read TGTGCCAGCAGCGTAGAGTGGGGGGGGATGGGTGAGCAGTTCTTC. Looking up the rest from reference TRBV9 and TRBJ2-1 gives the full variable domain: DSGVTQTPKHLITATGQRVTLRCSPRSGDLSVYWYQQSLDQGLQFLIQYYNGEERAKGNILERFSAQQFPDLHSELNLSSLELGDSALYFCASSVEWGGMGEQFFGPGTRLTVL.

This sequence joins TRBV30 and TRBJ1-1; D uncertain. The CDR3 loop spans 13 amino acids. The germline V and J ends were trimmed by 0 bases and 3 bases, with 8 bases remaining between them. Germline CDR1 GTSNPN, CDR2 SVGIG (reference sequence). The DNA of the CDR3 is TGTGCCTGGAGTGTACACAGAGACACTGAAGCTTTCTTT. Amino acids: CAWSVHRDTEAFF.

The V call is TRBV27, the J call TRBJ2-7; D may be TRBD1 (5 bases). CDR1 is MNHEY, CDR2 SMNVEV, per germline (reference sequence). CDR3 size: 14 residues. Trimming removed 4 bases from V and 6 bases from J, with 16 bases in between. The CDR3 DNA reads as TGTGCCAGCAGTTATCAGGGTCCCCTCTCCGAGCAGTACTTC. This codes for CASSYQGPLSEQYF.

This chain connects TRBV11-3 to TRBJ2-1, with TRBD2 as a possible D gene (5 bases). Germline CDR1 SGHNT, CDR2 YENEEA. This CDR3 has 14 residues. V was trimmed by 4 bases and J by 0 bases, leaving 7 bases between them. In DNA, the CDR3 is TGTGCCAGCAGCTGGGAGAGCTCCTACAATGAGCAGTTCTTC. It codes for CASSWESSYNEQFF.

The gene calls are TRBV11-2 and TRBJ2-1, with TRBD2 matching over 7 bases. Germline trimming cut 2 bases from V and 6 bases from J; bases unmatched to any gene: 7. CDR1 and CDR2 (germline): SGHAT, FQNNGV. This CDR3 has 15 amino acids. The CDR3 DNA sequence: TGTGCCAGCAGCTTACCGGGCGGGAGCGCCAATGAGCAGTTCTTC. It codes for CASSLPGGSANEQFF.